Shown below are 10 T cell receptor beta chains from a single sample sequenced in a study of T-cell memory formation after mild COVID-19. TCRdb reanalysed the 5' RACE reads using MiXCR and keeps one entry per CDR3 protein. In the table there are roughly 340,000 distinct CDR3 sequences, about 20% of which are singletons. The material sequenced was PBMCs or a T cell subset sorted from them (not recorded which). Receptors were obtained from a man aged 18 to 30 who had mild COVID-19 (a few samples of this study predate the infection). Cell type and time point are not known.

This clonotype was seen more than once but under ten times. The gene calls are TRBV6-6 and TRBJ1-4, with D perhaps TRBD1 (5 bases). Trimming left V 6 bases short and J 4 bases short, with 12 bases between. CDR1 MNHNY and CDR2 SVGAGI come from the germline V gene (reference sequence). This CDR3 is built from 14 residues. In DNA form, the CDR3 reads TGTGCCAGCAGCCCCGGGACGGGTAATGAAAAACTGTTTTTT. It translates to CASSPGTGNEKLFF.

This clonotype was picked up many times. J is TRBJ2-7 and V is TRBV5-1, with D uncertain. Looked up from germline, CDR1 is SGHRS and CDR2 is YFSETQ. Between the trimmed V and J ends, which lost 0 bases and 1 base, there was a span of 8 bases. The CDR3 is 14 amino acids. In DNA form, the CDR3 reads TGCGCCAGCAGCTTGGACAGCGATTCCTACGAGCAGTACTTC. Translation gives CASSLDSDSYEQYF.

This clonotype was detected a few times. The chain carries TRBV5-1 and TRBJ2-3; tentatively, D is TRBD1 (5 bases). V was shortened by 1 base and J by 4 bases, with 10 bases between the two germline ends. The CDR3 spans 14 residues. Germline V CDR1 and CDR2: SGHRS, YFSETQ. CDR3 amino acids: CASSLPGKADTQYF. The CDR3, as DNA: TGCGCCAGCAGCTTGCCAGGGAAGGCAGATACGCAGTATTTT.

The rearrangement joins TRBV5-1 to TRBJ1-2; no firm D call. The germline gives CDR1 SGHRS, CDR2 YFSETQ. CDR3 size: 15 residues. V lost 0 bases and J 8 bases, leaving 17 bases between the germline ends. The CDR3 is CASSLGPPTAEGYTF. CDR3 sequence (DNA): TGCGCCAGCAGCTTGGGGCCCCCCACGGCAGAGGGCTACACCTTC. Drawing the rest from reference TRBV5-1 and TRBJ1-2, the complete variable domain is KAGVTQTPRYLIKTRGQQVTLSCSPISGHRSVSWYQQTPGQGLQFLFEYFSETQRNKGNFPGRFSGRQFSNSRSEMNVSTLELGDSALYLCASSLGPPTAEGYTFGSGTRLTVV.

DNA of the CDR3: TGTGCCAGCGGTCCGCCACGGGAGCAGTACTTC. Translation: CASGPPREQYF. The chain joins TRBV12-3 or TRBV12-4 to TRBJ2-7; D uncertain. With 8 bases removed from V and 7 bases from J, the gap between germline ends came to 12 bases. This CDR3 has 11 amino acids.

This chain connects TRBV19 to TRBJ2-1, with D tentatively TRBD2 (6 bases). This CDR3 comprises 13 residues. The germline V and J ends were trimmed by 4 bases and 6 bases, with 10 bases remaining between them. Germline V gene data show CDR1 as LNHDA and CDR2 as SQIVND (reference sequence). The CDR3 nucleotides read TGTGCCAGTAGTACCCTGCGGGGCAATGAGCAGTTCTTC. This codes for CASSTLRGNEQFF.

A few counts support this clonotype. This chain links TRBV7-3 with TRBJ1-5; D is perhaps TRBD1 (5 bases). The germline V gene has CDR1 SGHTA and CDR2 FQGTGA. Trimming removed 5 bases from V and 4 bases from J, with 12 bases in between. This CDR3 contains 14 residues. CDR3: CASSLSGPNQPQHF. The CDR3 bases are TGTGCCAGCAGCCTTTCAGGGCCGAATCAGCCCCAGCATTTT.

The chain has TRBV6-2 or TRBV6-3 and TRBJ1-3; unclear D gene. V was pared by 8 bases and J by 3 bases, with 29 bases between. The CDR3 spans 19 residues. CDR1 and CDR2 (germline): MNHEY, SVGEGT. The CDR3: CASGFAISGAWTLGNTIYF. The CDR3 nucleotides read TGTGCCAGCGGGTTCGCTATATCTGGAGCTTGGACCCTTGGAAACACCATATATTTT.

The V gene is TRBV7-9, the J gene TRBJ2-1; tentatively, D is TRBD1 or TRBD2 (6 bases each). The germline gives CDR1 SEHNR, CDR2 FQNEAQ (reference sequence). The CDR3 has 17 residues. Trimming removed 5 bases at V and 0 bases at J, with 17 bases between. The CDR3: CASSPRYRGASYNEQFF. DNA of the CDR3: TGTGCCAGCAGCCCCAGGTATAGGGGGGCCTCCTACAATGAGCAGTTCTTC.

This chain uses TRBV4-3 with TRBJ1-6; D remains unclear. Germline V gives CDR1 LGHNA, CDR2 YSLEER. This CDR3 is built from 16 residues. With 0 bases removed from V and 4 bases from J, the gap between germline ends came to 10 bases. This chain's CDR3 is CASSQDSQEYNSPLHF. CDR3 nucleotide sequence: TGCGCCAGCAGCCAAGATAGCCAGGAGTATAATTCACCCCTCCACTTT.